The following is a T cell receptor beta chain sequence with its context. The source of the sample is a study of blood T cell repertoires in COVID-19. Study overall: Acute and convalescent COVID-19 specimens originated in the United States, Italy and Spain. T cells, B-cell-depleted T cells, or PBMCs provided the cDNA or gDNA that served as material.

Seattle's enrolled individuals joined amid active infection and were then monitored longitudinally. Per germline, CDR1 SGHDT and CDR2 YYEEEE. This CDR3 has 14 amino acids. The J segment lost 6 bases and the V segment lost 4 bases, leaving 9 bases of the junction unmatched. Per the authors' pipeline: Scientists estimated how many nucleated cells there were by amplifying reference gene primers. Assay used: immunoSEQ multiplex PCR; TCRdb lists only in-frame clones, some missing. From that table come the V and J calls and clone size; the DNA was used to work out D and trimming. The sample carries about 170,000 clones, around four fifths recorded once.

This TCR was recovered from a woman between 65 and 79 years old with COVID-19, enrolled during active disease. This chain joins TRBV5-6 and TRBJ1-1; TRBD1 matches 7 bases. The sample taken for sequencing was peripheral blood. The CDR3 nucleotides are TGTGCCAGCAGCGGCCGGGACGGGACAGCTGAAGCTTTCTTT. This encodes CASSGRDGTAEAFF.